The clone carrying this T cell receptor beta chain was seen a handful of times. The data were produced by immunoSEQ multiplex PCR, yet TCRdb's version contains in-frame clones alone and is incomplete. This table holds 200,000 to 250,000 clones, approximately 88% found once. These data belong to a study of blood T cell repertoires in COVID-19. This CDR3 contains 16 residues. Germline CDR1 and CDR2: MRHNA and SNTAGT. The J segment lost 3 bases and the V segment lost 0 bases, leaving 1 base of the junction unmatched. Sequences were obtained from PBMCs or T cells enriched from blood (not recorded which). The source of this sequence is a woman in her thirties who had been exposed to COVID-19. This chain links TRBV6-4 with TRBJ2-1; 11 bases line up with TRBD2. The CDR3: CASSDSGTSGYNEQFF. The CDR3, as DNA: TGTGCCAGCAGTGACTCCGGGACTAGCGGCTACAATGAGCAGTTCTTC.